One sample yielded the 21 T cell receptor beta chains listed below, sequenced in a study of CD8 T cells in Susac syndrome. The authors reverse transcribed roughly 0.5 to 1 ug RNA with random hexamers. TCRdb recomputed calls from the immunoSEQ multiplex PCR reads with MiXCR, one row per CDR3 protein. The table records under 150,000 distinct CDR3 sequences, roughly 94% of them present only once. The sample taken for sequencing was CD4+ T cells from PBMCs. The receptors were gathered from a human donor with multiple sclerosis.

The genes are TRBV5-6 and TRBJ1-1; D ambiguous. V was clipped by 1 base and J by 4 bases, with 23 bases between them. Germline V gives CDR1 SGHDT, CDR2 YYEEEE. The CDR3 loop spans 18 amino acids. CDR3 region: CASSLWRGEVTGSTEAFF. The CDR3 DNA reads as TGTGCCAGCAGCTTGTGGCGGGGAGAAGTCACGGGGAGCACTGAAGCTTTCTTT.

The chain joins TRBV12-3 or TRBV12-4 to TRBJ1-1; possibly TRBD1 for D (6 bases). CDR3 length: 15 amino acids. V lost 6 bases and J 0 bases, leaving 14 bases between the germline ends. Here the CDR3 reads CASSFTGQLNTEAFF. CDR3 DNA: TGTGCCAGCAGCTTCACTGGACAGTTGAACACTGAAGCTTTCTTT.

The J gene is TRBJ2-1, the V gene TRBV5-1; TRBD2 agrees at 13 bases. The germline V gene encodes CDR1 SGHRS and CDR2 YFSETQ. Trimming at V came to 1 base and at J to 8 bases, leaving 3 bases not matched to a gene. CDR3 length: 15 residues. The DNA of the CDR3 is TGCGCCAGCAGCTTGACTAGCGGGAGGGAGCATGAGCAGTTCTTC. Protein sequence: CASSLTSGREHEQFF.

The rearrangement links TRBV21-1 to TRBJ2-7. TRBV21-1 is noted as a pseudogene. CDR3 length: 13 amino acids. In DNA form, the CDR3 reads TGTGCCAGCACAGGAGGGGCTACCTACGAGCAGTACTTC. It is translated as CASTGGATYEQYF.

V usage is TRBV6-1 and J usage is TRBJ2-1, with a tentative D call TRBD2 (5 bases). This CDR3 has 16 residues. V was cut by 5 bases and J by 0 bases, with 14 bases left in between. CDR1 is MNHNS and CDR2 is SASEGT in the germline V gene. CDR3 residues: CASSLRLGSSYNEQFF. For the CDR3, the DNA is TGTGCCAGCAGTCTTCGATTAGGGAGCTCCTACAATGAGCAGTTCTTC.

This chain joins TRBV4-1 and TRBJ2-5; D is possibly TRBD2 (5 bases). The CDR3 spans 16 residues. V gave up 1 base and J gave up 2 bases, with 14 bases separating them. The V gene's germline CDR1 is MGHRA and CDR2 YSYEKL. CDR3 DNA: TGCGCCAGCAGCCAAGGGTGGACTCCTCAACAAGAGACCCAGTACTTC. It is translated as CASSQGWTPQQETQYF.

This sequence joins TRBV6-5 and TRBJ1-2; possible D gene TRBD1, 6 bases. Germline values: CDR1 MNHEY, CDR2 SVGAGI. V lost 7 bases and J 4 bases, leaving 13 bases between the germline ends. CDR3 length: 13 residues. CDR3 residues: CASTGDFSYGYTF. CDR3 DNA sequence: TGTGCCAGCACAGGGGATTTTAGCTATGGCTACACCTTC.

J is TRBJ2-3 and V is TRBV3-1; unclear D gene. Germline-derived CDR1 and CDR2 are LGHDT and YNNKEL (reference sequence). The CDR3 is made up of 12 amino acids. V was pared by 3 bases and J by 7 bases, with 8 bases between. CDR3 sequence (DNA): TGTGCCAGCAGCCACTCCGCGAATACGCAGTATTTT. It translates to CASSHSANTQYF.

This chain joins TRBV3-1 and TRBJ1-2; D gene unclear. V lost 1 base and J lost 8, with 8 bases in between. The length of the CDR3 is 12 residues. Germline V gene sequence: CDR1 LGHDT, CDR2 YNNKEL (reference sequence). The CDR3 region is CASSQATTGYTF. CDR3 coding DNA: TGTGCCAGCAGCCAAGCGACCACAGGCTACACCTTC. Combining the CDR3 with reference TRBV3-1 and TRBJ1-2 gives the whole variable domain DTAVSQTPKYLVTQMGNDKSIKCEQNLGHDTMYWYKQDSKKFLKIMFSYNNKELIINETVPNRFSPKSPDKAHLNLHINSLELGDSAVYFCASSQATTGYTFGSGTRLTVV.

V is TRBV7-6 and J is TRBJ1-1; possible D gene TRBD1, 6 bases. V gave up 1 base and J gave up 1 base, with 10 bases separating them. The CDR3 consists of 15 residues. The germline V gene has CDR1 SGHVS and CDR2 FNYEAQ. As DNA, the CDR3 is TGTGCCAGCAGCTTAGAATGGACAGCGAACACTGAAGCTTTCTTT. Its protein product is CASSLEWTANTEAFF.

The chain combines TRBV5-1 with TRBJ2-2; D is perhaps TRBD1 (6 bases). From germline, CDR1 is SGHRS and CDR2 YFSETQ. The CDR3 covers 16 residues. The V and J ends lost 4 bases and 0 bases respectively, with 13 bases between them. DNA for the CDR3: TGCGCCAGCAGCCCCCGACAGGTCGCGAACACCGGGGAGCTGTTTTTT. This codes for CASSPRQVANTGELFF. The variable domain in full, completed from reference TRBV5-1 and TRBJ2-2, reads KAGVTQTPRYLIKTRGQQVTLSCSPISGHRSVSWYQQTPGQGLQFLFEYFSETQRNKGNFPGRFSGRQFSNSRSEMNVSTLELGDSALYLCASSPRQVANTGELFFGEGSRLTVL.

This chain links TRBV4-1 with TRBJ2-6, with D unresolved. Trimming cost V 1 base and J 3 bases, with 4 bases left between them. In germline, CDR1 is MGHRA, CDR2 YSYEKL. The CDR3 has 14 residues. The CDR3 sequence is CASSQGYGANVLTF. The CDR3 nucleotides read TGCGCCAGCAGCCAAGGTTATGGGGCCAACGTCCTGACTTTC.

This chain connects TRBV6-6 to TRBJ1-2; the match to TRBD1 covers 7 bases. V dropped 5 bases and J dropped 4; count of bases not matched to a gene: 7. Germline assignment: CDR1 MNHNY and CDR2 SVGAGI (reference sequence). The CDR3 runs 14 residues. The CDR3 loop is CASSPGQEFYGYTF. The CDR3 DNA sequence: TGTGCCAGCAGTCCCGGACAGGAGTTCTATGGCTACACCTTC.

CDR3 loop: CASSAGQINYNEQFF. The CDR3 DNA is TGTGCCAGCAGCGCTGGACAGATAAACTACAATGAGCAGTTCTTC. The chain couples TRBV5-4 to TRBJ2-1; D is possibly TRBD1 (6 bases). The CDR3 runs to 15 residues. Germline-derived CDR1 and CDR2 are SGHNT and YYREEE (reference sequence). Trimming stripped 4 bases from V and 3 bases from J, with 14 bases between.

The CDR3 nucleotides are TGCGCCAGCAGCTCCCCGGCGGGGAGTCGGACTGAAGCTTTCTTT. The encoded protein is CASSSPAGSRTEAFF. The chain employs TRBV4-1 and TRBJ1-1; no reliable D call. The ends were cut back, 5 bases at V and 5 bases at J, with 18 bases in the middle. Germline V gene data show CDR1 as MGHRA and CDR2 as YSYEKL. This CDR3 comprises 15 residues.

This clonotype has a handful of counts. The rearrangement joins TRBV11-2 to TRBJ2-5; 7 bases align to TRBD2. Germline-derived CDR1 and CDR2 are SGHAT and FQNNGV. Germline trimming cut 5 bases from V and 1 base from J; bases unmatched to any gene: 1. The CDR3 has 13 residues. The CDR3, as DNA: TGTGCCAGCAGCCGGGGGGTCCAAGAGACCCAGTACTTC. Protein: CASSRGVQETQYF.

The chain links TRBV7-9 to TRBJ1-1; weak D call: TRBD1 (5 bases). Germline V gene lookup returns CDR1 SEHNR and CDR2 FQNEAQ (reference sequence). V gave up 1 base and J gave up 2 bases, with 8 bases separating them. CDR3 length: 14 residues. The CDR3: CASSLVDSNTEAFF. The CDR3 DNA reads TGTGCCAGCAGCTTAGTTGACAGTAACACTGAAGCTTTCTTT.

The chain combines TRBV4-3 with TRBJ1-2; weak D call: TRBD1 (6 bases). This CDR3 is built from 16 residues. Germline CDR1 LGHNA, CDR2 YSLEER. Between the trimmed V and J ends, which lost 0 bases and 1 base, there was a span of 12 bases. The CDR3 here is CASSQDLGTNNYGYTF. In nucleotides, the CDR3 is TGCGCCAGCAGCCAAGATCTCGGGACAAATAACTATGGCTACACCTTC.

With respect to this clonotype: The conserved phenylalanine or tryptophan is not found at the CDR3 terminus, so this likely reflects a read error. J is TRBJ1-5 and V is TRBV3-1; D not resolved. V lost 0 bases, J lost 5 bases, and 5 bases lay in between. Per the germline V gene, CDR1 is LGHDT and CDR2 is YNNKEL (reference sequence). CDR3 size: 13 residues. CDR3 amino acids: CASSQDSYQPQHL. DNA for the CDR3: TGTGCCAGCAGCCAAGATTCCTATCAGCCCCAGCATCTT.

The chain combines TRBV12-3 or TRBV12-4 with TRBJ1-5; a weak D match, TRBD1 (6 bases). Trimming shortened V by 5 bases and J by 0 bases, and 14 bases separated the two germline ends. The CDR3 consists of 16 residues. The DNA of the CDR3 is TGTGCCAGCAGTCCCTTAACAGGGCCTAGCAATCAGCCCCAGCATTTT. Translation gives CASSPLTGPSNQPQHF.

V usage is TRBV27 and J usage is TRBJ2-1; tentatively, D is TRBD1 (5 bases). V shed 6 bases and J shed 2 bases, with 11 bases lying between them. CDR1 is MNHEY, CDR2 SMNVEV, per germline (reference sequence). This CDR3 comprises 14 residues. CDR3: CASRRGGPYNEQFF. CDR3 coding DNA: TGTGCCAGCAGAAGGGGTGGCCCCTACAATGAGCAGTTCTTC.